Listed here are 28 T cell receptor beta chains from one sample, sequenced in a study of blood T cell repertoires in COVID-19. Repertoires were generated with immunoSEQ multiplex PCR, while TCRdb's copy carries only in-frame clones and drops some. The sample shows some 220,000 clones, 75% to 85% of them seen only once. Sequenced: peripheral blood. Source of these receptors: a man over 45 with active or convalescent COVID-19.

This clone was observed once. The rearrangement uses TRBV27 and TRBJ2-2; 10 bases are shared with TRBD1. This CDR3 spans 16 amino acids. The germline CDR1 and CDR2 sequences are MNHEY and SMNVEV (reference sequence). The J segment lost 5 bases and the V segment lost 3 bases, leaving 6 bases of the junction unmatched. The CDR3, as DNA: TGTGCCAGCAGTTTCGGACAGGGGGTTAGGACCGGGGAGCTGTTTTTT. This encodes CASSFGQGVRTGELFF.

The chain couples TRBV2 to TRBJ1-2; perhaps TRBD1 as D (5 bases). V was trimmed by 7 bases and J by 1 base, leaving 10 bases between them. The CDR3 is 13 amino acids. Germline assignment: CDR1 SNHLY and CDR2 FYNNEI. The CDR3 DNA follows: TGTGCCAGCAACCAGGGAAATAACTATGGCTACACCTTC. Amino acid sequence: CASNQGNNYGYTF.

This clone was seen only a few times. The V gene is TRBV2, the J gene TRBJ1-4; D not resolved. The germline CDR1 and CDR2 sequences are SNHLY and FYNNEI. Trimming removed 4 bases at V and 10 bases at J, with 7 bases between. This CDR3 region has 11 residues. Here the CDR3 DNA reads TGTGCCAGCAGTGTCCGGGGAAAACTGTTTTTT. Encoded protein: CASSVRGKLFF. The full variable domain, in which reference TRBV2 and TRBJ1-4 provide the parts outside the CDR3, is EPEVTQTPSHQVTQMGQEVILRCVPISNHLYFYWYRQILGQKVEFLVSFYNNEISEKSEIFDDQFSVERPDGSNFTLKIRSTKLEDSAMYFCASSVRGKLFFGSGTQLSVL.

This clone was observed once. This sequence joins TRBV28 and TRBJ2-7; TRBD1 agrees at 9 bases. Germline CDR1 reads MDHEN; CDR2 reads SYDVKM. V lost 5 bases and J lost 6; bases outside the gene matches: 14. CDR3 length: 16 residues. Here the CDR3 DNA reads TGTGCCAGCAGTGGACCGTCCGGGACAGGGTCTGTCGAGCAGTACGTC. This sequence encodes CASSGPSGTGSVEQYV.

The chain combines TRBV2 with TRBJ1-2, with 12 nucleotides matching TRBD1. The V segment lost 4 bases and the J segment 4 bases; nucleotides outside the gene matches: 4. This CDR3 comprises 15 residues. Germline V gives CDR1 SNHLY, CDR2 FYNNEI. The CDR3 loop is CASSVGTGGFYGYTF. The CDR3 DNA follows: TGTGCCAGCAGTGTCGGGACAGGGGGCTTCTATGGCTACACCTTC.

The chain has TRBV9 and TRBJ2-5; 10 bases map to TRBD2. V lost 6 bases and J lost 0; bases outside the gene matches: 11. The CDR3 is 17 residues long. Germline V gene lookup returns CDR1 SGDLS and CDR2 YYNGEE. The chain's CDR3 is CASIKCTSGAYQETQYF. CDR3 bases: TGTGCCAGCATCAAATGTACTAGCGGGGCGTACCAAGAGACCCAGTACTTC. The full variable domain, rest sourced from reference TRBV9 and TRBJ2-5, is DSGVTQTPKHLITATGQRVTLRCSPRSGDLSVYWYQQSLDQGLQFLIQYYNGEERAKGNILERFSAQQFPDLHSELNLSSLELGDSALYFCASIKCTSGAYQETQYFGPGTRLLVL.

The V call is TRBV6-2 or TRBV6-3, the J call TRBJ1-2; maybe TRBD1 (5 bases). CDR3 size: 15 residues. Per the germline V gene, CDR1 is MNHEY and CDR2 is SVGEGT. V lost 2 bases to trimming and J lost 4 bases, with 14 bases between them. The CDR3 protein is CASSYVGGTIYGYTF. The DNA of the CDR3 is TGTGCCAGCAGTTACGTCGGGGGTACAATCTATGGCTACACCTTC.

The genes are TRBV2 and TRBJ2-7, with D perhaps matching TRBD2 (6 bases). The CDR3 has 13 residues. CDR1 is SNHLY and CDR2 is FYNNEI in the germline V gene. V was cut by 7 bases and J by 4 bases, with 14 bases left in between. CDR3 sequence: CASISLASYEQYV. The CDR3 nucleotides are TGTGCCAGCATCTCACTAGCCTCATACGAGCAGTACGTC.

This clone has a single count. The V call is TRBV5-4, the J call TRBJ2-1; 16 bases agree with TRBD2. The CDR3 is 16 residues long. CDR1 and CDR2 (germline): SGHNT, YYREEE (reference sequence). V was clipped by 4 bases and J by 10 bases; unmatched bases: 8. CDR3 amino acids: CASSPGTSGRAGEQFF. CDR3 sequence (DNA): TGTGCCAGCAGCCCTGGGACTAGCGGGAGGGCTGGGGAGCAGTTCTTC.

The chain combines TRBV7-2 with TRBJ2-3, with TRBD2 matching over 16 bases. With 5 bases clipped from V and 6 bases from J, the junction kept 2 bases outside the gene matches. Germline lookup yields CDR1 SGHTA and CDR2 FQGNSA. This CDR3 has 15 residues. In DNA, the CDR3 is TGTGCCAGCAGCCCGGGACTAGCGGGGGGGGATACGCAGTATTTT. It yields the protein CASSPGLAGGDTQYF.

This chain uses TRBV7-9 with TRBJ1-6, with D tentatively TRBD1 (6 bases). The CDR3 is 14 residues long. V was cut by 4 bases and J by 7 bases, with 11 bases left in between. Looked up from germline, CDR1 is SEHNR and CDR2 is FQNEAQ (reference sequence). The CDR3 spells CASSWAGDNSPLHF. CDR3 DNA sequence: TGTGCCAGCAGCTGGGCAGGGGACAATTCACCCCTCCACTTT. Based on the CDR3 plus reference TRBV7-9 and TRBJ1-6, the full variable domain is DTGVSQNPRHKITKRGQNVTFRCDPISEHNRLYWYRQTLGQGPEFLTYFQNEAQLEKSRLLSDRFSAERPKGSFSTLEIQRTEQGDSAMYLCASSWAGDNSPLHFGNGTRLTVT.

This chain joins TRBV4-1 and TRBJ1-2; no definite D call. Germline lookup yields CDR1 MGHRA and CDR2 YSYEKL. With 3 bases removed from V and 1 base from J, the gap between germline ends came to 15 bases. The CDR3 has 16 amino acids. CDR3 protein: CASSHPGRRDNYGYTF. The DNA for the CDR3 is TGCGCCAGCAGCCATCCTGGGAGACGGGATAACTATGGCTACACCTTC.

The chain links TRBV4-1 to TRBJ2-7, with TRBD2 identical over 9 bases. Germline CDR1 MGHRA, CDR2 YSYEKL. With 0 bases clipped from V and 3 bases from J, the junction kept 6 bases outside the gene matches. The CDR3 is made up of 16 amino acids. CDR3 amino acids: CASSQDSASGNYEQYF. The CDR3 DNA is TGCGCCAGCAGCCAAGATTCGGCTAGCGGGAACTACGAGCAGTACTTC.

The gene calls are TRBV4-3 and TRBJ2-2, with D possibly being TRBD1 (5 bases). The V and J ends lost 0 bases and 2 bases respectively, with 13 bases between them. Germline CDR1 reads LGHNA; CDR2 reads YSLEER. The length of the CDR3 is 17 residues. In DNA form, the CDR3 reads TGCGCCAGCAGCCAAGAAGCCAGGGTTGGTAACACCGGGGAGCTGTTTTTT. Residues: CASSQEARVGNTGELFF.

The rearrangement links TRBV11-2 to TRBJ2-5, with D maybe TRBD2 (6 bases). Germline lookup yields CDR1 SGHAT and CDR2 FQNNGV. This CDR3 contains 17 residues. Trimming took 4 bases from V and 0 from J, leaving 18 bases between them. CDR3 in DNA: TGTGCCAGCAGCTCATCCCCCGAGGGGACTCACCAAGAGACCCAGTACTTC. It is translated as CASSSSPEGTHQETQYF.

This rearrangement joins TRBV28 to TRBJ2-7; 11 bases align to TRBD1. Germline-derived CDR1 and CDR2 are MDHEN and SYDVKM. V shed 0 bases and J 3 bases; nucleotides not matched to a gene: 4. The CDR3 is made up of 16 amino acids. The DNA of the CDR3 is TGTGCCAGCAGTTTATGGGGGACAGGGGGGGTCTACGAGCAGTACTTC. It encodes CASSLWGTGGVYEQYF.

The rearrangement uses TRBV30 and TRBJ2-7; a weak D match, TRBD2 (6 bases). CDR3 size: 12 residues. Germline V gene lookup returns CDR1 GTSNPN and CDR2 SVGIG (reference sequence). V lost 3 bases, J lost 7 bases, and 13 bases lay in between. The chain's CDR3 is CAWSLLAREQYF. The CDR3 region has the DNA TGTGCCTGGAGCTTACTAGCTCGGGAGCAGTACTTC. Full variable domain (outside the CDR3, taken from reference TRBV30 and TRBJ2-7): SQTIHQWPATLVQPVGSPLSLECTVEGTSNPNLYWYRQAAGRGLQLLFYSVGIGQISSEVPQNLSASRPQDRQFILSSKKLLLSDSGFYLCAWSLLAREQYFGPGTRLTVT.

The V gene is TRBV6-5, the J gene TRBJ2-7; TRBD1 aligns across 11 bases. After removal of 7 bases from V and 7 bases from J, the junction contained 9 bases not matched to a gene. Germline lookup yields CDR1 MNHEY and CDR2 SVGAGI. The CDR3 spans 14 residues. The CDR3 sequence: CASTGTGGNREQYV. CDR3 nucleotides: TGTGCCAGCACCGGGACAGGGGGAAATCGGGAGCAGTACGTC.

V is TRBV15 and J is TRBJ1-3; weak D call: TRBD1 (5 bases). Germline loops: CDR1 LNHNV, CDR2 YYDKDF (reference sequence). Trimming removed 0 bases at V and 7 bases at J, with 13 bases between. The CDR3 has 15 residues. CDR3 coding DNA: TGTGCCACCAGCAGAGATAAGGCTCCAGGGAACACCATATATTTT. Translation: CATSRDKAPGNTIYF.

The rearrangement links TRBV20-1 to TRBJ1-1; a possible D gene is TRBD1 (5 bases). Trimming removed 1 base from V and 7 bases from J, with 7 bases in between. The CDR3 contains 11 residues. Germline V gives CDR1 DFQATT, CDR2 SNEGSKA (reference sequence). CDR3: CSARGQGEAFF. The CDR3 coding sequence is TGCAGTGCTAGAGGGCAGGGTGAAGCTTTCTTT.

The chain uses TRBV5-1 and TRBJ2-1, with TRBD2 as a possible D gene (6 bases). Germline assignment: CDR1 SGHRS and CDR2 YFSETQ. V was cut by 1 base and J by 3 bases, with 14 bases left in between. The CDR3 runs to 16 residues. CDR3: CASSLSPLGGYNEQFF. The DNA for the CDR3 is TGCGCCAGCAGCTTGAGTCCCCTGGGGGGCTACAATGAGCAGTTCTTC.

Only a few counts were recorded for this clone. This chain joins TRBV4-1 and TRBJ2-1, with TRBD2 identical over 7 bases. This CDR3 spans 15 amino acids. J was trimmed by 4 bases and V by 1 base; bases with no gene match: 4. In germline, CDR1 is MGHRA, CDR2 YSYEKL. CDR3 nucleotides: TGCGCCAGCAGCCAAGCCCCCGGGGGGTACAATGAGCAGTTCTTC. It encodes CASSQAPGGYNEQFF.

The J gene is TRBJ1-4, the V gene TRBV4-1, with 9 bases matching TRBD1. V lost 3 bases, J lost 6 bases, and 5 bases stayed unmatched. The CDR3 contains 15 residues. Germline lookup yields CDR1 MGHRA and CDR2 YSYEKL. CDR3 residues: CASSQEGQGHEKLFF. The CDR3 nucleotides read TGCGCCAGCAGCCAGGAGGGACAGGGCCATGAAAAACTGTTTTTT.

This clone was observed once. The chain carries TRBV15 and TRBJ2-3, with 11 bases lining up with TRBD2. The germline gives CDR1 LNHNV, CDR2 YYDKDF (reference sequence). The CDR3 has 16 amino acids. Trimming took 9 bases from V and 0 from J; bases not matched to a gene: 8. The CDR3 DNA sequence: TGTGCCACTCTCCGGGGACTAGCGGCTAGCACAGATACGCAGTATTTT. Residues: CATLRGLAASTDTQYF.

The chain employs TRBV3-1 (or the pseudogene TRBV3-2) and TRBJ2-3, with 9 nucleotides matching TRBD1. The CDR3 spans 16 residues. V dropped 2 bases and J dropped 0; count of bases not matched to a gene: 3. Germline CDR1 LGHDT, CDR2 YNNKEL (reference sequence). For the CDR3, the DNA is TGTGCCAGCAGCCAATGGGACAGGGCCAGCACAGATACGCAGTATTTT. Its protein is CASSQWDRASTDTQYF.

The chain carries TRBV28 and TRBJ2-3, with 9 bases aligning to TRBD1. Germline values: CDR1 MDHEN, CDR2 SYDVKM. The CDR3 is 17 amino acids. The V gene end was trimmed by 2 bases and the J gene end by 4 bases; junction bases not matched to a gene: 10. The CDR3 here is CASSLIFGQGFADTQYF. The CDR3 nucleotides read TGTGCCAGCAGTTTAATTTTCGGACAGGGGTTTGCAGATACGCAGTATTTT.

The CDR3 here is CASSPGTGQGIYGYTF. CDR3 sequence (DNA): TGTGCCAGCAGCCCAGGGACCGGACAGGGAATATATGGCTACACCTTC. V is TRBV7-3 and J is TRBJ1-2; 8 bases fit TRBD1. V shed 5 bases, J shed 5 bases, and the junction held 13 bases outside the gene matches. The CDR3 sequence is 16 residues long. Per the germline V gene, CDR1 is SGHTA and CDR2 is FQGTGA.

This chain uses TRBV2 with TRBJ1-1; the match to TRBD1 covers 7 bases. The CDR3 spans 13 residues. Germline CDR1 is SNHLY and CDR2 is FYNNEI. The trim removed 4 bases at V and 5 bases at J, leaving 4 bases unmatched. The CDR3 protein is CASSGTGVTEAFF. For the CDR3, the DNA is TGTGCCAGCAGTGGAACAGGGGTGACTGAAGCTTTCTTT.